A single sample gave rise to the 29 T cell receptor beta chains below, sequenced in a study of cytomegalovirus exposure and HLA in healthy donors. Some clones are missing from TCRdb's copy, which holds only in-frame ones; the method was immunoSEQ multiplex PCR. This table has 76,000 or so clones, roughly 95% appearing once. Input material: PBMCs. The source is a young woman in good health and CMV-seropositive.

This sequence joins TRBV5-6 and TRBJ1-1; TRBD1 agrees at 11 bases. J lost 6 bases, V lost 2 bases, and 6 bases had no gene match. The CDR3 runs 15 residues. In germline, CDR1 is SGHDT, CDR2 YYEEEE. The CDR3 bases are TGTGCCAGCAGCTTTGGACAGGGGGCGATCCCTGAAGCTTTCTTT. This translates into CASSFGQGAIPEAFF.

The rearrangement uses TRBV25-1 and TRBJ2-2, with D possibly matching TRBD2 (6 bases). Trimming cost V 2 bases and J 1 base, with 14 bases left between them. Germline lookup yields CDR1 MGHDK and CDR2 SYGVNS. The CDR3 loop spans 17 amino acids. The CDR3 DNA reads as TGTGCCAGCAGTGAACTCGGGAGCAGGATGAACACCGGGGAGCTGTTTTTT. Translated, it gives CASSELGSRMNTGELFF.

The chain employs TRBV4-1 and TRBJ2-7, with TRBD1 identical over 9 bases. Germline values: CDR1 MGHRA, CDR2 YSYEKL. The length of the CDR3 is 16 residues. The ends lost 4 bases at V and 3 bases at J; junction bases unmatched: 10. CDR3 residues: CASSPKQGAIRYEQYF. In DNA form, the CDR3 reads TGCGCCAGCAGCCCAAAACAGGGGGCGATTCGCTACGAGCAGTACTTC.

This chain uses TRBV4-3 with TRBJ2-2, with a possible D match to TRBD1 (5 bases). The CDR3 has 15 amino acids. The V gene's germline CDR1 is LGHNA and CDR2 YSLEER. The V end was cut by 0 bases, the J end by 6 bases, with 11 bases between. CDR3 region: CASSQEWGVSGELFF. CDR3 bases: TGCGCCAGCAGCCAAGAATGGGGCGTTTCCGGGGAGCTGTTTTTT.

The count of this clone is one. This chain uses TRBV7-8 with TRBJ2-2; no definite D call. Germline V gives CDR1 SGHVS, CDR2 FQNEAQ. The CDR3 spans 13 residues. With 7 bases removed from V and 6 bases from J, the gap between germline ends came to 12 bases. The CDR3 protein is CASNVYRSGELFF. DNA for the CDR3: TGTGCCAGCAACGTTTACAGATCCGGGGAGCTGTTTTTT.

In its sample, this clone was seen once. The V gene is TRBV6-5, the J gene TRBJ2-3; TRBD1 might be the D (5 bases). Germline V gives CDR1 MNHEY, CDR2 SVGAGI. Trimming removed 0 bases at V and 5 bases at J, with 9 bases between. This CDR3 is built from 14 residues. This chain's CDR3 is CASSYSHRKDTQYF. CDR3 DNA: TGTGCCAGCAGTTACTCGCACAGGAAAGATACGCAGTATTTT.

This clone showed up just once. The chain uses TRBV5-4 and TRBJ2-1; possible D gene TRBD2, 6 bases. The V and J ends lost 5 bases and 4 bases respectively, with 16 bases between them. CDR3 size: 15 residues. Germline V lookup: CDR1 SGHNT, CDR2 YYREEE (reference sequence). CDR3 DNA: TGTGCCAGCAGATCGAATGTGGGGGGATACAATGAGCAGTTCTTC. Translating it yields CASRSNVGGYNEQFF.

The sample holds one count of this clone. The chain is built from TRBV10-3 and TRBJ2-1; the D gene is possibly TRBD2 (6 bases). V lost 0 bases to trimming and J lost 2 bases, with 8 bases between them. Germline-derived CDR1 and CDR2 are ENHRY and SYGVKD. The CDR3 is 15 amino acids. CDR3 in DNA: TGTGCCATCAGTGAGTCGGCTAGCGCCTACAATGAGCAGTTCTTC. Amino acids: CAISESASAYNEQFF.

The genes are TRBV4-1 and TRBJ1-1; D is unclear. The CDR3 sequence is 12 residues long. V lost 1 base and J lost 4, with 4 bases in between. The germline V gene has CDR1 MGHRA and CDR2 YSYEKL. CDR3 in DNA: TGCGCCAGCAGCCAAGGGGCCACTGAAGCTTTCTTT. Residues: CASSQGATEAFF.

The chain recombines TRBV15 with TRBJ2-3; 9 bases fit TRBD1. Germline lookup yields CDR1 LNHNV and CDR2 YYDKDF (reference sequence). The V and J ends lost 3 bases and 6 bases, in that order; junction bases with no gene match: 4. The length of the CDR3 is 14 residues. Written as DNA, the CDR3 is TGTGCCACCAGCAGGGACAGGGGAGTGGATACGCAGTATTTT. Protein: CATSRDRGVDTQYF.

V gene TRBV11-2 combines with J gene TRBJ2-3; D perhaps matches TRBD2 (5 bases). This CDR3 has 15 residues. The germline V gene encodes CDR1 SGHAT and CDR2 FQNNGV. V was shortened by 2 bases and J by 2 bases, with 11 bases between the two germline ends. The DNA of the CDR3 is TGTGCCAGCAGCTTAACCGGGAAGTTCACAGATACGCAGTATTTT. This gives the protein CASSLTGKFTDTQYF.

This clone was recorded once. This chain joins TRBV14 and TRBJ1-2; D is undetermined. The germline CDR1 and CDR2 sequences are SGHDN and FVKESK. This CDR3 region has 13 residues. Trimming pared 1 base from V and 7 bases from J, leaving 10 bases between. As DNA, the CDR3 is TGTGCCAGCAGCCAAGCGCGAGGTAGTGGCTACACCTTC. Its protein product is CASSQARGSGYTF.

The rearrangement links TRBV6-5 to TRBJ2-7, with 10 bases that match TRBD1. V dropped 5 bases and J dropped 2; count of bases not matched to a gene: 6. Looked up from germline, CDR1 is MNHEY and CDR2 is SVGAGI. This CDR3 has 15 amino acids. CDR3 residues: CASSITGTGAYEQYF. CDR3 sequence (DNA): TGTGCCAGCAGTATAACCGGGACAGGGGCCTACGAGCAGTACTTC.

CDR3 sequence reads: CASSRTSGYQETQYF. In DNA, the CDR3 is TGTGCCAGCAGCAGGACTAGCGGTTATCAAGAGACCCAGTACTTC. The V and J genes are TRBV6-1 and TRBJ2-5; 10 bases are a match to TRBD2. Losses at the gene ends were 6 bases for V and 2 bases for J; bases not matched to a gene: 6. Germline lookup yields CDR1 MNHNS and CDR2 SASEGT. CDR3 length: 15 amino acids.

V and J are TRBV30 and TRBJ1-6; D remains unclear. The CDR3 runs to 13 residues. Deletions cut 0 bases from V and 8 bases from J, with 8 bases between. Germline V lookup: CDR1 GTSNPN, CDR2 SVGIG (reference sequence). The CDR3 reads CAWSVSIHSPLHF. As DNA, the CDR3 is TGTGCCTGGAGTGTATCTATACATTCACCCCTCCACTTT.

This clone was detected once. This sequence joins TRBV2 and TRBJ1-5; 7 bases line up with TRBD1. The CDR3 has 15 residues. CDR1 is SNHLY and CDR2 is FYNNEI in the germline V gene. Trimming took 7 bases from V and 1 from J; bases not matched to a gene: 7. The CDR3 region has the DNA TGTGCCAGCAAAAGGTTACAGGGGAGCAATCAGCCCCAGCATTTT. It encodes CASKRLQGSNQPQHF. Supplemented by reference TRBV2 and TRBJ1-5, the full variable domain reads EPEVTQTPSHQVTQMGQEVILRCVPISNHLYFYWYRQILGQKVEFLVSFYNNEISEKSEIFDDQFSVERPDGSNFTLKIRSTKLEDSAMYFCASKRLQGSNQPQHFGDGTRLSIL.

The chain employs TRBV6-5 and TRBJ2-1, with D possibly matching TRBD2 (5 bases). V dropped 6 bases and J dropped 8 bases, with 8 bases sitting between them. Germline lookup yields CDR1 MNHEY and CDR2 SVGAGI. The CDR3 consists of 11 residues. CDR3 DNA: TGTGCCAGCAGCCTCGGGGATGAGCAGTTCTTC. Its translation is CASSLGDEQFF.

This clone was picked up a small number of times. The V and J genes are TRBV6-6 and TRBJ1-2; D is unclear. The CDR3 extends over 14 amino acids. The ends were cut back, 4 bases at V and 4 bases at J, with 13 bases in the middle. The germline gives CDR1 MNHNY, CDR2 SVGAGI (reference sequence). The CDR3 nucleotides are TGTGCCAGCAGTTTGATACGAGCAAGCTATGGCTACACCTTC. It yields the protein CASSLIRASYGYTF.

This clone occurred once. The chain joins TRBV2 to TRBJ2-1; a weak D match, TRBD2 (7 bases). The CDR3 covers 15 residues. The ends were cut back, 3 bases at V and 8 bases at J, with 17 bases in the middle. Germline CDR1 and CDR2: SNHLY and FYNNEI. The CDR3 loop reads CASSDWRGGVDEQFF. CDR3 in DNA: TGTGCCAGCAGTGATTGGAGGGGGGGGGTGGATGAGCAGTTCTTC.

This clone was counted a single time. The gene calls are TRBV28 and TRBJ2-3; 9 bases align to TRBD1. CDR1 and CDR2 (germline): MDHEN, SYDVKM. The V and J ends lost 7 bases and 4 bases, in that order; junction bases with no gene match: 3. CDR3 length equals 13 residues. The CDR3 loop is CASNTGGPDTQYF. DNA of the CDR3: TGTGCCAGCAACACAGGGGGCCCAGATACGCAGTATTTT.

J is TRBJ1-4 and V is TRBV28; a possible D gene is TRBD1 (5 bases). V lost 2 bases, J lost 3 bases, and 10 bases lay in between. Germline V gene data show CDR1 as MDHEN and CDR2 as SYDVKM. This CDR3 has 15 residues. The CDR3 region has the DNA TGTGCCAGCAGTTTACAAGGGGCCGCTAATGAAAAACTGTTTTTT. It encodes CASSLQGAANEKLFF.

The chain employs TRBV6-5 and TRBJ2-3; D may be TRBD2 (6 bases). This CDR3 region has 15 residues. Trimming left V 1 base short and J 0 bases short, with 8 bases between. Germline values: CDR1 MNHEY, CDR2 SVGAGI. The CDR3 reads CASSYLAASTDTQYF. In nucleotides, the CDR3 is TGTGCCAGCAGTTACTTAGCGGCTAGCACAGATACGCAGTATTTT.

CDR3 amino acids: CASRTLMNQETQYF. CDR3 in DNA: TGTGCCAGCAGGACTTTGATGAACCAAGAGACCCAGTACTTC. The chain recombines TRBV28 with TRBJ2-5; D not resolved. Germline CDR1 is MDHEN and CDR2 is SYDVKM. The CDR3 loop spans 14 amino acids. The V and J ends lost 6 bases and 0 bases respectively, with 11 bases between them.

This clone occurred once. The chain carries TRBV11-3 and TRBJ2-1, with D possibly being TRBD1 (6 bases). The CDR3 is 15 amino acids. CDR1 and CDR2 (germline): SGHNT, YENEEA. V lost 5 bases to trimming and J lost 5 bases, with 16 bases between them. The chain's CDR3 is CASSPDSQGNNEQFF. The CDR3 DNA reads as TGTGCCAGCAGCCCGGACAGCCAGGGGAACAATGAGCAGTTCTTC.

The CDR3 DNA sequence: TGTGCCAGCAGTATCTCACAGGGGCCGGGGGAGCAGTTCTTC. Residues: CASSISQGPGEQFF. The chain uses TRBV25-1 and TRBJ2-1; 7 bases line up with TRBD1. The CDR3 is 14 residues long. V shed 5 bases and J 10 bases; nucleotides not matched to a gene: 11. Germline V gives CDR1 MGHDK, CDR2 SYGVNS.

V and J are TRBV5-1 and TRBJ2-5, with a tentative D call TRBD2 (5 bases). The V gene's germline CDR1 is SGHRS and CDR2 YFSETQ. This CDR3 spans 16 amino acids. Trimming stripped 4 bases from V and 0 bases from J, with 16 bases between. The CDR3 sequence: CASSVGLNSYQETQYF. The CDR3 bases are TGCGCCAGCAGCGTCGGACTCAATTCGTACCAAGAGACCCAGTACTTC.

The V and J genes are TRBV6-1 and TRBJ1-6; D gene ambiguous. CDR1 and CDR2 (germline): MNHNS, SASEGT. This CDR3 is 13 amino acids long. V was trimmed by 2 bases and J by 10 bases, leaving 9 bases between them. The CDR3: CASSESPVSPLHF. The CDR3 DNA sequence: TGTGCCAGCAGTGAAAGTCCGGTCTCACCCCTCCACTTT.

This clone was seen more than once but under ten times. The rearrangement joins TRBV6-5 to TRBJ2-3, with D possibly matching TRBD2 (6 bases). The V gene lost 6 bases and the J gene lost 0 bases, with 13 bases spanning the gap. Germline V CDR1 and CDR2: MNHEY, SVGAGI. The CDR3 totals 15 residues. CDR3 sequence (DNA): TGTGCCAGCAGCCCTAAGCGGGTCAGCACAGATACGCAGTATTTT. Amino acids: CASSPKRVSTDTQYF.

The rearrangement uses TRBV9 and TRBJ1-1, with TRBD1 matching 7 bases. Unmatched junction bases numbered 7, after V lost 4 bases and J lost 7 bases. The CDR3 is 13 amino acids. Germline V gives CDR1 SGDLS, CDR2 YYNGEE. The CDR3 sequence is CASSPRYRGEAFF. DNA for the CDR3: TGTGCCAGCAGCCCCCGATACAGGGGTGAAGCTTTCTTT.